One and the same sample provided the 2 T cell receptor beta chains below, sequenced in a study of T and B cells in COVID-19 patients. Blood genomic DNA input for TRB amplification was roughly 220-500 ng. BIOMED2 TRB-A/B primer pools were used in multiplex TRB PCR. Using its own MiXCR run on the multiplex PCR reads, TCRdb lists one record per CDR3 protein. The top ten hold more than 20% of the sample, which has thousands of distinct CDR3 sequences, about 33% seen once. Sequenced material: blood. All receptors derive from a human donor with active COVID-19.

The chain joins TRBV6-1 to TRBJ1-2; tentatively, D is TRBD1 (5 bases). V was cut by 0 bases and J by 7 bases, with 12 bases left in between. Germline assignment: CDR1 MNHNS and CDR2 SASEGT. The CDR3 has 14 amino acids. The CDR3 sequence is CASSEAGGFGGYTF. CDR3 nucleotides: TGTGCCAGCAGTGAAGCTGGGGGGTTTGGTGGCTACACCTTC.

This clonotype has just a few counts. This rearrangement joins TRBV27 to TRBJ1-4; 11 bases map to TRBD1. This CDR3 comprises 19 residues. Looked up from germline, CDR1 is MNHEY and CDR2 is SMNVEV (reference sequence). Trimming at V came to 3 bases and at J to 6 bases, leaving 15 bases not matched to a gene. In DNA form, the CDR3 reads TGTGCCAGCAGTTTTTTAACGGACAGGGGGCTGGGGTTGGATGAAAAACTGTTTTTT. Translated: CASSFLTDRGLGLDEKLFF.